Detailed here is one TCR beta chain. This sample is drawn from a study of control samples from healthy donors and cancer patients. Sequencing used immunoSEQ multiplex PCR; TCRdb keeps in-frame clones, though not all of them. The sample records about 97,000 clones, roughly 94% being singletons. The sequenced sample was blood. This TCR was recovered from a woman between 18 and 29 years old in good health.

This CDR3 is CASGTDDMNTEAFF. For the CDR3, the DNA is TGTGCCAGCGGGACAGATGATATGAACACTGAAGCTTTCTTT. The chain uses TRBV5-4 and TRBJ1-1; TRBD1 agrees at 7 bases. The CDR3 totals 14 residues. Germline trimming cut 7 bases from V and 0 bases from J; bases unmatched to any gene: 6. Germline V gene lookup returns CDR1 SGHNT and CDR2 YYREEE (reference sequence).